Presented here are 13 T cell receptor beta chains from one specimen sequenced in a study of beta chain features in type 1 diabetes. Expressed TCRB transcripts were sequenced because the entire RNA isolate underwent reverse transcription. TCRdb's table, derived via immunoSEQ multiplex PCR, lists solely in-frame clones and lacks some. In the table there are a few hundred thousand clones, 9.6% of which are singletons. The sample taken for sequencing was naive CD4+ T cells from blood. These receptors all come from a woman aged 18-29 years in good health.

This clone was counted a few times. This rearrangement joins TRBV7-3 to TRBJ2-6; TRBD1 agrees at 7 bases. Germline CDR1 SGHTA, CDR2 FQGTGA. The CDR3 runs to 19 residues. Unmatched junction bases numbered 9, after V lost 1 base and J lost 0 bases. The CDR3 sequence: CASSLRAQGPYSGANVLTF. The CDR3 DNA reads TGTGCCAGCAGCTTAAGGGCACAGGGGCCCTACTCTGGGGCCAACGTCCTGACTTTC.

This clone was recorded a few times. V usage is TRBV5-1 and J usage is TRBJ2-7, with D perhaps TRBD2 (6 bases). The CDR3 length is 15 residues. CDR1 is SGHRS, CDR2 YFSETQ, per germline. V shed 1 base and J shed 3 bases, with 14 bases lying between them. The CDR3 coding sequence is TGCGCCAGCAGCTTGTTTACAGCGGGCCGCTACGAGCAGTACTTC. Translating gives CASSLFTAGRYEQYF.

The sample holds a few counts of this clone. J is TRBJ2-1 and V is TRBV6-6; 7 nucleotides match TRBD1. The CDR3 consists of 14 residues. Germline V gene sequence: CDR1 MNHNY, CDR2 SVGAGI (reference sequence). Trimming cost V 6 bases and J 5 bases; bases outside gene matches: 7. CDR3 nucleotides: TGTGCCAGCAGACCAACAGGGGCGGACAATGAGCAGTTCTTC. Encoded protein: CASRPTGADNEQFF.

This clone was counted only a few times. The chain couples TRBV11-2 to TRBJ2-7; TRBD1 is a possible D gene (6 bases). From germline, CDR1 is SGHAT and CDR2 FQNNGV. V lost 5 bases to trimming and J lost 2 bases, with 19 bases between them. This CDR3 has 16 amino acids. Written as DNA, the CDR3 is TGTGCCAGCAGCCCCCGGCCAGGGGCCACCGCCTACGAGCAGTACTTC. Amino acids: CASSPRPGATAYEQYF.

With regard to this clone: Additional DNA sequences in this sample encode the identical CDR3. The chain joins TRBV6-1 to TRBJ1-1; a weak D match, TRBD1 (6 bases). The CDR3 is 13 amino acids. Trimming took off 2 bases at V and 6 bases at J, with 10 bases between the two ends. Germline CDR1 and CDR2: MNHNS and SASEGT. CDR3 protein: CASSERGGPEAFF. The CDR3 DNA reads as TGTGCCAGCAGTGAAAGGGGGGGTCCTGAAGCTTTCTTT.

The V gene is TRBV27, the J gene TRBJ2-1; D gene unclear. Per the germline V gene, CDR1 is MNHEY and CDR2 is SMNVEV (reference sequence). The V end was cut by 3 bases, the J end by 10 bases, with 13 bases between. The CDR3 contains 13 residues. Here the CDR3 DNA reads TGTGCCAGCAGTTTGTCGCTTTTAGCCGAGCAGTTCTTC. As protein: CASSLSLLAEQFF.

V gene TRBV5-4 combines with J gene TRBJ2-3; D is unresolved. Germline CDR1 is SGHNT and CDR2 is YYREEE (reference sequence). CDR3 length: 16 residues. V lost 1 base to trimming and J lost 0 bases, with 12 bases between them. The CDR3 DNA sequence: TGTGCCAGCAGCTTGTTGCGAGGATCTAGCACAGATACGCAGTATTTT. Protein: CASSLLRGSSTDTQYF.

The table lists this clone with a count of one. The chain combines TRBV7-6 with TRBJ1-1; 7 bases match TRBD1. The CDR3 runs 14 residues. The germline gives CDR1 SGHVS, CDR2 FNYEAQ. The V and J ends lost 5 bases and 4 bases, in that order; junction bases with no gene match: 7. CDR3 DNA: TGTGCCAGCAGCCCAAGACAGGGCCCCACTGAAGCTTTCTTT. This encodes CASSPRQGPTEAFF.

This clone has more than one count but fewer than ten. The rearrangement links TRBV14 to TRBJ2-7, with 8 bases aligning to TRBD1. The CDR3 has 15 amino acids. CDR1 is SGHDN and CDR2 is FVKESK in the germline V gene. V lost 2 bases, J lost 5 bases, and 8 bases stayed unmatched. The CDR3 DNA reads as TGTGCCAGCAGCCAACGACAGGGGCGCTTCCACGAGCAGTACTTC. It translates to CASSQRQGRFHEQYF.

This clone was seen more than once but under ten times. This chain joins TRBV5-4 and TRBJ2-5; 10 bases line up with TRBD2. The CDR3 is 17 amino acids. With V trimmed by 0 bases and J by 1 base, 6 bases remained unmatched. CDR1 and CDR2 (germline): SGHNT, YYREEE (reference sequence). The CDR3 DNA is TGTGCCAGCAGCTTGGGGGTAGCGGGGGGCCTCCAAGAGACCCAGTACTTC. Encoded protein: CASSLGVAGGLQETQYF.

Only a few counts were recorded for this clone. The genes are TRBV13 and TRBJ2-7, with D unresolved. The germline V and J ends were trimmed by 0 bases and 3 bases, with 3 bases remaining between them. From germline, CDR1 is PRHDT and CDR2 FYEKMQ (reference sequence). This CDR3 is built from 12 residues. In DNA form, the CDR3 reads TGTGCCAGCAGCTTAGGTAGCTACGAGCAGTACTTC. Amino acid sequence: CASSLGSYEQYF.

A few counts support this clone. The chain links TRBV30 to TRBJ2-7; TRBD2 matches at 10 bases. Losses at the gene ends were 5 bases for V and 7 bases for J; bases not matched to a gene: 5. The CDR3 covers 12 residues. Germline assignment: CDR1 GTSNPN and CDR2 SVGIG (reference sequence). This CDR3 reads CAWQGLAEEQYF. The CDR3 DNA reads TGTGCCTGGCAAGGACTAGCGGAAGAGCAGTACTTC.

The gene calls are TRBV25-1 and TRBJ1-1, with D possibly being TRBD1 (6 bases). The V gene lost 3 bases and the J gene lost 6 bases, with 17 bases spanning the gap. From germline, CDR1 is MGHDK and CDR2 SYGVNS. The CDR3 has 15 amino acids. CDR3 DNA: TGTGCCAGCAGTGATTCCCAGTCAGGGGACGCTGAAGCTTTCTTT. It encodes CASSDSQSGDAEAFF.